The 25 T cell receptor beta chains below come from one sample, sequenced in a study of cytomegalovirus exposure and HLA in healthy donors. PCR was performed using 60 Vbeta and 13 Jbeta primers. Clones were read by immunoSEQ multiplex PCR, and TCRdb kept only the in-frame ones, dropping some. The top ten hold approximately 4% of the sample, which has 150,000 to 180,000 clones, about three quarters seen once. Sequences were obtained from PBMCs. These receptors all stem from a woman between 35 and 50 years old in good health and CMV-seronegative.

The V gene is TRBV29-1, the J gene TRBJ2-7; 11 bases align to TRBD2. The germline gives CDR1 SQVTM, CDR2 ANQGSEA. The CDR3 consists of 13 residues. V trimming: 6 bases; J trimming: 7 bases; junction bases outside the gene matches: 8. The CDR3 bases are TGCAGCGTCCTCCGACTAGCGGGGTTAGAGCAGTACTTC. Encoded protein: CSVLRLAGLEQYF.

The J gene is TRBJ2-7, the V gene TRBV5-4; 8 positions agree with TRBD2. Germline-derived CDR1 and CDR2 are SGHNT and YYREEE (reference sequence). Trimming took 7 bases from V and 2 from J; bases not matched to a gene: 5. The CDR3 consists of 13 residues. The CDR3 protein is CASSLRGAYEQYF. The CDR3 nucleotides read TGTGCCAGCTCCCTGCGGGGGGCCTACGAGCAGTACTTC.

The CDR3 here is CASSADRLNTEAFF. CDR3 nucleotides: TGTGCCAGCAGTGCGGACAGGTTGAACACTGAAGCTTTCTTT. The V gene is TRBV6-4, the J gene TRBJ1-1, with 7 bases that match TRBD1. The CDR3 runs to 14 residues. With V trimmed by 4 bases and J by 0 bases, 2 bases remained unmatched. The germline V gene has CDR1 MRHNA and CDR2 SNTAGT.

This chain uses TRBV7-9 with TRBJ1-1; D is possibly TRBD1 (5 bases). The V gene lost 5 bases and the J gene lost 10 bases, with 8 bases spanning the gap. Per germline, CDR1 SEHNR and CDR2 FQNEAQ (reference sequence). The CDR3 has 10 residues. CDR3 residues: CASSPGIAFF. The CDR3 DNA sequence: TGTGCCAGCAGCCCAGGGATAGCTTTCTTT.

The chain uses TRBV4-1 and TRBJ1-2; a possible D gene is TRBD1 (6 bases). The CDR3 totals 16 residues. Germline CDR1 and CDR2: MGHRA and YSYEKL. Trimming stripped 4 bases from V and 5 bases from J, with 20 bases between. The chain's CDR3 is CASSPQGTQPGYGYTF. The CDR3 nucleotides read TGCGCCAGCAGCCCACAGGGTACACAGCCTGGATATGGCTACACCTTC.

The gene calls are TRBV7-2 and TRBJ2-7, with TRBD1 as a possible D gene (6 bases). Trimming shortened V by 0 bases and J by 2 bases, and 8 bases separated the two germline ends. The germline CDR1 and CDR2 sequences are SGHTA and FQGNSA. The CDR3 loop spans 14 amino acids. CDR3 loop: CASSLAQGTYEQYF. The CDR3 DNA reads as TGTGCCAGCAGCTTAGCACAGGGTACCTACGAGCAGTACTTC.

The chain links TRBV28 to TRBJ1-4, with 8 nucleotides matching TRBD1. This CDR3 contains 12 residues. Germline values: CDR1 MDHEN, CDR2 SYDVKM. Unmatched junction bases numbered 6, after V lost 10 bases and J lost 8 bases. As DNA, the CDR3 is TGTGCCACCCGACAGGGGAAAGAAAAACTGTTTTTT. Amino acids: CATRQGKEKLFF.

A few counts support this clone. The CDR3: CAIIPRGNEQFF. In DNA, the CDR3 is TGTGCCATCATCCCGCGGGGCAATGAGCAGTTCTTC. The gene calls are TRBV10-3 and TRBJ2-1, with a possible D match to TRBD2 (6 bases). V was clipped by 7 bases and J by 6 bases, with 10 bases between them. The germline CDR1 and CDR2 sequences are ENHRY and SYGVKD. There are 12 residues in the CDR3.

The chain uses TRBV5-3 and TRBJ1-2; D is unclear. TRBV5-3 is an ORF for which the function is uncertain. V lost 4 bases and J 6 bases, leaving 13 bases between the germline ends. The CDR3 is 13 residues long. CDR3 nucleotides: TGTGCCAGAAGCCGGGGTCACAGTAATGGCTACACCTTC. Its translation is CARSRGHSNGYTF.

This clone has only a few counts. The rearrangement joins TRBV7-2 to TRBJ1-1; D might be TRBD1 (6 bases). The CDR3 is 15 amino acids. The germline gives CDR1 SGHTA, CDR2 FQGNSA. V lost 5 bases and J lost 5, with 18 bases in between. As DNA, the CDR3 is TGTGCCAGCAGCCCGGGAGGAGGGGGGACGACTGAAGCTTTCTTT. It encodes CASSPGGGGTTEAFF.

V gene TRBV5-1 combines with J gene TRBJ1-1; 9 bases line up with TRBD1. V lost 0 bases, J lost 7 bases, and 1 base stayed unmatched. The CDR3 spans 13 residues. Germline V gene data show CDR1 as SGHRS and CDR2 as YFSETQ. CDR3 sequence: CASSLGGQGEAFF. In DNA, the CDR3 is TGCGCCAGCAGCTTGGGGGGACAGGGTGAAGCTTTCTTT.

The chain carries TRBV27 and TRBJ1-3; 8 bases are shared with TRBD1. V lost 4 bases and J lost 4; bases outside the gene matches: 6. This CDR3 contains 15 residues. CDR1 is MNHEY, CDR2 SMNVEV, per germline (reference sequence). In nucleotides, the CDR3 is TGTGCCAGCAGTTCCCTCCGACAGGGGGGAAACACCATATATTTT. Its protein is CASSSLRQGGNTIYF.

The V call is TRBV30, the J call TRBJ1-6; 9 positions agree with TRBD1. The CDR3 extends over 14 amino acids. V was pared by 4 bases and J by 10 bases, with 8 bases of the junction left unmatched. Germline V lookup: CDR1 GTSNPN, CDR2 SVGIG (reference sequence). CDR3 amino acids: CAWIPGQGQSPLHF. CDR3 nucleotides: TGTGCCTGGATACCGGGACAGGGTCAATCACCCCTCCACTTT.

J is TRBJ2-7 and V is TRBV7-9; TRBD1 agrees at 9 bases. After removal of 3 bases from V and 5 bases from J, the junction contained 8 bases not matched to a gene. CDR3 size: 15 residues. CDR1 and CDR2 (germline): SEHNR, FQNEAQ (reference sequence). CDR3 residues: CASSLALGQGDEQYF. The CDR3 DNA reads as TGTGCCAGCAGCTTGGCTTTGGGACAGGGAGACGAGCAGTACTTC.

CDR3 sequence (DNA): TGCGCCAGCAGCCTGGAGGCCGGGACTAGCGGCTACAATGAGCAGTTCTTC. Amino acids: CASSLEAGTSGYNEQFF. This sequence joins TRBV5-1 and TRBJ2-1; TRBD2 aligns across 11 bases. The CDR3 is 17 amino acids. Unmatched junction bases numbered 9, after V lost 4 bases and J lost 3 bases. The germline V gene encodes CDR1 SGHRS and CDR2 YFSETQ.

CDR3 protein: CASRDPRQGDEQFF. The DNA of the CDR3 is TGTGCCAGCAGAGATCCTAGACAGGGGGATGAGCAGTTCTTC. The chain joins TRBV2 to TRBJ2-1; the match to TRBD1 covers 9 bases. Looked up from germline, CDR1 is SNHLY and CDR2 is FYNNEI. The CDR3 is 14 amino acids. J gave up 8 bases and V 6 bases, and 8 bases lay outside the gene matches.

CDR3 residues: CTSSRCGRGVSEAFF. The CDR3 nucleotides read TGCACCAGCAGCCGGTGTGGCAGGGGAGTTTCCGAAGCTTTCTTT. The rearrangement joins TRBV1 to TRBJ1-1; the table names TRBD1, a call not compared with the DNA. TRBV1 is annotated as a pseudogene. The CDR3 has 15 residues.

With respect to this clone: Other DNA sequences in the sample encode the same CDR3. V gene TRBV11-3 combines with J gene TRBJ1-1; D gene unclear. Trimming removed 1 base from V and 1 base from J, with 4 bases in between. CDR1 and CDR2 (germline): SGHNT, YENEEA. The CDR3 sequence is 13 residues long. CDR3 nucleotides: TGTGCCAGCAGCTTAGGCGGGAACACTGAAGCTTTCTTT. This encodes CASSLGGNTEAFF.

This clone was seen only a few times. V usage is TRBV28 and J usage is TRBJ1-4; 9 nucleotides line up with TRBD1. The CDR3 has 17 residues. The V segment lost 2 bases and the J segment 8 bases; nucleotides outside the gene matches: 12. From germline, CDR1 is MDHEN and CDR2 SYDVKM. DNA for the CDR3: TGTGCCAGCAGTTTAATAGGGGGGCGGGACAGGGTCGAAAAACTGTTTTTT. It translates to CASSLIGGRDRVEKLFF.

CDR3 bases: TGTGCCAGCAGTGGACAGGGGGCTATGTACAATGAGCAGTTCTTC. Amino acid sequence: CASSGQGAMYNEQFF. The J gene is TRBJ2-1, the V gene TRBV6-6; TRBD1 agrees at 11 bases. Germline loops: CDR1 MNHNY, CDR2 SVGAGI (reference sequence). The CDR3 runs to 15 residues. The junction had 4 bases not matched to a gene; V was cut back by 5 bases and J by 4 bases.

CDR3 region: CAIRLSYGYTF. The CDR3 DNA reads TGTGCAATAAGACTGAGCTATGGCTACACCTTC. The chain carries TRBV30 and TRBJ1-2; D gene ambiguous. The CDR3 runs 11 residues. CDR1 GTSNPN and CDR2 SVGIG come from the germline V gene (reference sequence).

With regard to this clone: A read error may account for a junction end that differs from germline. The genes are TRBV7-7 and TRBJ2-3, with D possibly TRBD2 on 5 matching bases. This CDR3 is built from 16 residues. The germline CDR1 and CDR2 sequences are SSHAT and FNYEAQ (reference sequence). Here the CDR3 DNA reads TGTGCTAGCAGACCATTCAGAGGGCTTAGCACAGATACGCAGTATTTT. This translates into CASRPFRGLSTDTQYF.

The CDR3 here is CSGRQGDYGYTF. DNA of the CDR3: TGCAGCGGACGACAGGGGGACTATGGCTACACCTTC. V usage is TRBV29-1 and J usage is TRBJ1-2, with 9 bases matching TRBD1. Germline loops: CDR1 SQVTM, CDR2 ANQGSEA. The CDR3 has 12 residues. V dropped 7 bases and J dropped 3; count of bases not matched to a gene: 3.

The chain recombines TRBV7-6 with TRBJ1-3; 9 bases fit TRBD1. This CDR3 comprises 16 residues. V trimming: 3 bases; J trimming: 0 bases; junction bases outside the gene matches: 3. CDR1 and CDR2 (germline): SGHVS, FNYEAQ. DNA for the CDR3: TGTGCCAGCAGCTTTGGACAGGGGAGCTCTGGAAACACCATATATTTT. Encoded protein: CASSFGQGSSGNTIYF.

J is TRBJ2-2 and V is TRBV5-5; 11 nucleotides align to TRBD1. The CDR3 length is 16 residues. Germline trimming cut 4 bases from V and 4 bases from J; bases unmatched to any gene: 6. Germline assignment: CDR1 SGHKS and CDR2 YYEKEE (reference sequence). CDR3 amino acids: CASSRWGTGGTGELFF. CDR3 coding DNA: TGTGCCAGCAGCCGTTGGGGGACAGGGGGCACCGGGGAGCTGTTTTTT.